The next 18 T cell receptor beta chains were all read from a single sample in a study of cytomegalovirus exposure and HLA in healthy donors. Vbeta (60) and Jbeta (13) primers were used in the PCR. Some clones are missing from TCRdb's copy, which holds only in-frame ones; the method was immunoSEQ multiplex PCR. The table shows 100,000 to 150,000 clones, with about four fifths occurring only once. Sequencing used PBMCs. The receptors shown here come from a man between 25 and 39 years old in good health and CMV-seronegative.

V is TRBV21-1 and J is TRBJ1-1. TRBV21-1 is tagged as a pseudogene. CDR3 size: 14 residues. Here the CDR3 reads CAIPGGLRDTEAFF. Written as DNA, the CDR3 is TGTGCCATCCCGGGGGGCCTTCGCGACACTGAAGCTTTCTTT.

The chain uses TRBV25-1 and TRBJ1-1, with TRBD1 identical over 10 bases. The junction had 3 bases not matched to a gene; V was cut back by 6 bases and J by 5 bases. The CDR3 is 13 amino acids. Germline V gene lookup returns CDR1 MGHDK and CDR2 SYGVNS. The DNA of the CDR3 is TGTGCCAGCAGACGACAGGGGGCAACTGAAGCTTTCTTT. Translated, it gives CASRRQGATEAFF. The full variable domain, with the rest looked up from reference TRBV25-1 and TRBJ1-1, is EADIYQTPRYLVIGTGKKITLECSQTMGHDKMYWYQQDPGMELHLIHYSYGVNSTEKGDLSSESTVSRIRTEHFPLTLESARPSHTSQYLCASRRQGATEAFFGQGTRLTVV.

This chain's CDR3 is CASSLGIDGSSYEQYF. CDR3 DNA: TGCGCCAGCAGCTTGGGGATAGACGGGAGCTCCTACGAGCAGTACTTC. The chain recombines TRBV5-1 with TRBJ2-7, with TRBD2 as a possible D gene (6 bases). This CDR3 is 16 amino acids long. V was shortened by 0 bases and J by 0 bases, with 13 bases between the two germline ends. Germline CDR1 and CDR2: SGHRS and YFSETQ.

This clone occurred a few times. The genes are TRBV1 and TRBJ2-5; the table names TRBD2, a call not compared with the DNA. TRBV1 is labeled a pseudogene. The CDR3 loop spans 17 amino acids. The CDR3 reads CTSSQAPSGGFQETQYF. CDR3 bases: TGCACCAGCAGCCAAGCCCCTAGCGGGGGATTCCAAGAGACCCAGTACTTC.

The CDR3 loop reads CSVEQGFNGYTF. As DNA, the CDR3 is TGCAGCGTTGAACAGGGCTTTAATGGCTACACCTTC. This chain uses TRBV29-1 with TRBJ1-2, with a tentative D call TRBD1 (5 bases). V gave up 2 bases and J gave up 6 bases, with 10 bases separating them. This CDR3 comprises 12 residues. Per the germline V gene, CDR1 is SQVTM and CDR2 is ANQGSEA.

This clone occurred many times. The V gene is TRBV9, the J gene TRBJ1-3, with 9 nucleotides matching TRBD1. The CDR3 sequence is 16 residues long. Germline V gene sequence: CDR1 SGDLS, CDR2 YYNGEE. The ends lost 1 base at V and 4 bases at J; junction bases unmatched: 6. The CDR3 nucleotides read TGTGCCAGCAGCGTATTTGGGACAGGGTACGGAAACACCATATATTTT. This codes for CASSVFGTGYGNTIYF. Variable domain in full (rest from reference TRBV9 and TRBJ1-3): DSGVTQTPKHLITATGQRVTLRCSPRSGDLSVYWYQQSLDQGLQFLIQYYNGEERAKGNILERFSAQQFPDLHSELNLSSLELGDSALYFCASSVFGTGYGNTIYFGEGSWLTVV.

This rearrangement joins TRBV27 to TRBJ1-1; 10 positions match TRBD1. The CDR3 contains 15 residues. J was trimmed by 5 bases and V by 4 bases; bases with no gene match: 7. The germline V gene has CDR1 MNHEY and CDR2 SMNVEV (reference sequence). The CDR3 DNA reads TGTGCCAGCAGTTCTCGACAGGGGGCGGGAACTGAAGCTTTCTTT. Protein sequence: CASSSRQGAGTEAFF.

This clone was seen a handful of times. V gene TRBV2 combines with J gene TRBJ1-4; 8 positions agree with TRBD1. V lost 8 bases, J lost 4 bases, and 6 bases stayed unmatched. CDR1 and CDR2 from the germline V gene are SNHLY and FYNNEI. The CDR3 extends over 14 amino acids. The CDR3: CASLRDRNNEKLFF. Here the CDR3 DNA reads TGTGCCAGCCTCAGGGACAGGAATAATGAAAAACTGTTTTTT.

This chain links TRBV27 with TRBJ1-2; 11 nucleotides line up with TRBD1. V lost 5 bases, J lost 7 bases, and 9 bases stayed unmatched. Per germline, CDR1 MNHEY and CDR2 SMNVEV (reference sequence). This CDR3 has 15 residues. CDR3 DNA: TGTGCCAGCAGTCCAGGACAGGGGGCAAGTGTTGGCTACACCTTC. This translates into CASSPGQGASVGYTF.

The chain couples TRBV2 to TRBJ1-2, with 8 nucleotides matching TRBD1. This CDR3 has 15 amino acids. Trimming removed 3 bases from V and 4 bases from J; junction bases left unmatched: 7. Germline V lookup: CDR1 SNHLY, CDR2 FYNNEI. The CDR3 DNA is TGTGCCAGCAGTGAGGGACAGGCTTGGAGCTATGGCTACACCTTC. Amino acid sequence: CASSEGQAWSYGYTF.

This clone was seen a single time. The rearrangement links TRBV11-3 to TRBJ1-5; D is ambiguous. V dropped 3 bases and J dropped 7 bases, with 13 bases sitting between them. The CDR3 is 14 amino acids. Germline values: CDR1 SGHNT, CDR2 YENEEA. The CDR3 protein is CASSFSLGGQPQHF. The CDR3 DNA is TGTGCCAGCAGCTTCAGCTTGGGAGGACAGCCCCAGCATTTT.

This chain connects TRBV11-3 to TRBJ2-1; 11 positions match TRBD2. The length of the CDR3 is 15 residues. Trimming cost V 5 bases and J 8 bases; bases outside gene matches: 8. Germline V gives CDR1 SGHNT, CDR2 YENEEA. DNA for the CDR3: TGTGCCAGCAGCCGGGGACTAGCGGTCGCCGATGAGCAGTTCTTC. This translates into CASSRGLAVADEQFF.

This chain's CDR3 is CASSQDRTDTYYGYTF. The CDR3 region has the DNA TGCGCCAGCAGCCAAGATAGGACAGACACCTACTATGGCTACACCTTC. The J gene is TRBJ1-2, the V gene TRBV4-1; a weak D match, TRBD1 (6 bases). CDR1 MGHRA and CDR2 YSYEKL come from the germline V gene. This CDR3 spans 16 amino acids. Trimming shortened V by 0 bases and J by 3 bases, and 14 bases separated the two germline ends.

The V and J genes are TRBV5-1 and TRBJ2-2, with D possibly matching TRBD1 (6 bases). Trimming pared 3 bases from V and 2 bases from J, leaving 14 bases between. Germline loops: CDR1 SGHRS, CDR2 YFSETQ. The CDR3 consists of 16 residues. Here the CDR3 DNA reads TGCGCCAGCAGCTACCTCGAGGGGGTTAACACCGGGGAGCTGTTTTTT. This translates into CASSYLEGVNTGELFF.

The rearrangement uses TRBV2 and TRBJ1-4, with 7 bases lining up with TRBD1. V shed 6 bases, J shed 5 bases, and the junction held 9 bases outside the gene matches. The V gene's germline CDR1 is SNHLY and CDR2 FYNNEI. This CDR3 contains 15 residues. CDR3 amino acids: CASRARDRVNEKLFF. The CDR3 region has the DNA TGTGCCAGCAGAGCCCGGGACAGAGTAAATGAAAAACTGTTTTTT.

This clone was counted only a few times. The rearrangement links TRBV5-6 to TRBJ2-7; D uncertain. The CDR3 spans 15 residues. Germline CDR1 SGHDT, CDR2 YYEEEE. Trimming removed 4 bases at V and 0 bases at J, with 14 bases between. The CDR3 sequence: CASSLRRARSYEQYF. The CDR3 coding sequence is TGTGCCAGCAGCCTCCGAAGAGCCCGCTCCTACGAGCAGTACTTC.

This chain joins TRBV4-2 and TRBJ2-5, with TRBD2 as a possible D gene (5 bases). Germline V CDR1 and CDR2: LGHNA, YNFKEQ. This CDR3 is 14 amino acids long. Deletions cut 0 bases from V and 5 bases from J, with 10 bases between. The CDR3 is CASSQEAVGETQYF. In DNA, the CDR3 is TGTGCCAGCAGCCAAGAAGCGGTTGGGGAGACCCAGTACTTC.

This sequence joins TRBV19 and TRBJ2-2; 7 bases are shared with TRBD2. V lost 6 bases and J lost 8; bases outside the gene matches: 9. CDR1 and CDR2 from the germline V gene are LNHDA and SQIVND (reference sequence). The CDR3 sequence is 14 residues long. CDR3 sequence: CASSLPLAAGELFF. For the CDR3, the DNA is TGTGCCAGTAGCCTACCTCTAGCGGCGGGGGAGCTGTTTTTT. The whole variable domain, filled in from reference TRBV19 and TRBJ2-2, reads DGGITQSPKYLFRKEGQNVTLSCEQNLNHDAMYWYRQDPGQGLRLIYYSQIVNDFQKGDIAEGYSVSREKKESFPLTVTSAQKNPTAFYLCASSLPLAAGELFFGEGSRLTVL.